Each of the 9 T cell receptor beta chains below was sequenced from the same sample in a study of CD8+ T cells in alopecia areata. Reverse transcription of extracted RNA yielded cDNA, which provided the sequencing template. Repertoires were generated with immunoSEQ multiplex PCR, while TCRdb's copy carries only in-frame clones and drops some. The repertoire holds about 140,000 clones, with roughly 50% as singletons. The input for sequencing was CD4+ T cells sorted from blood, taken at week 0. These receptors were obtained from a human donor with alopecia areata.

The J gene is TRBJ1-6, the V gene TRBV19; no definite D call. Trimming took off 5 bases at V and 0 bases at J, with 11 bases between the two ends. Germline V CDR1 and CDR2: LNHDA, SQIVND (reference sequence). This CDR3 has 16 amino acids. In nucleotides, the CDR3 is TGTGCCAGTAGTGTGGACGGCCGCTCCTATAATTCACCCCTCCACTTT. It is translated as CASSVDGRSYNSPLHF.

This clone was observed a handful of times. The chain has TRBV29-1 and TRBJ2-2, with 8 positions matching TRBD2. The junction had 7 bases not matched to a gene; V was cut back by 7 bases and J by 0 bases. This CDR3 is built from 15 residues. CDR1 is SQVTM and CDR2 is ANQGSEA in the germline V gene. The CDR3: CSALGRVSNTGELFF. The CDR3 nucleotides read TGCAGCGCCCTCGGGAGGGTTTCGAACACCGGGGAGCTGTTTTTT.

The CDR3 spells CSVWVGGDEQYF. CDR3 DNA: TGCAGCGTTTGGGTTGGAGGGGACGAGCAGTACTTC. This sequence joins TRBV29-1 and TRBJ2-7, with D perhaps matching TRBD2 (6 bases). Germline CDR1 is SQVTM and CDR2 is ANQGSEA. The CDR3 has 12 residues. V shed 5 bases and J shed 5 bases, with 13 bases lying between them.

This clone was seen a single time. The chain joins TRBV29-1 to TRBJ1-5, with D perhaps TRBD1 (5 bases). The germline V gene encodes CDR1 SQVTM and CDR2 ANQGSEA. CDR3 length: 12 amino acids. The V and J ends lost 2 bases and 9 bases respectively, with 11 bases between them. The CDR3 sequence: CSVELGGSPQHF. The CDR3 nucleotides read TGCAGCGTTGAACTTGGGGGATCGCCCCAGCATTTT.

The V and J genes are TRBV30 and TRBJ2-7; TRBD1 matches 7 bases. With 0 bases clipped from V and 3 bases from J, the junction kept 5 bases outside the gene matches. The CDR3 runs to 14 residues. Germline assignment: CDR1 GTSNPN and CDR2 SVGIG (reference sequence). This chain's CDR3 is CAWSVGTEFYEQYF. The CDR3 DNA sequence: TGTGCCTGGAGTGTGGGGACAGAATTCTACGAGCAGTACTTC.

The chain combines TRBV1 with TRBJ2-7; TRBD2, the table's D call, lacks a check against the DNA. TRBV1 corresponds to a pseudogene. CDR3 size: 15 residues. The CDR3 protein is CTSSRRAARPYEQYF. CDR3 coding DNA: TGCACCAGCAGCCGGAGGGCAGCTCGACCCTACGAGCAGTACTTC.

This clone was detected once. The CDR3 loop is CASSLRPTGEDGYTF. The CDR3 coding sequence is TGTGCCAGCAGCTTACGCCCGACAGGGGAAGATGGCTACACCTTC. The chain uses TRBV7-9 and TRBJ1-2; 8 nucleotides agree with TRBD1. This CDR3 has 15 residues. J gave up 6 bases and V 2 bases, and 8 bases lay outside the gene matches. In germline, CDR1 is SEHNR, CDR2 FQNEAQ (reference sequence).

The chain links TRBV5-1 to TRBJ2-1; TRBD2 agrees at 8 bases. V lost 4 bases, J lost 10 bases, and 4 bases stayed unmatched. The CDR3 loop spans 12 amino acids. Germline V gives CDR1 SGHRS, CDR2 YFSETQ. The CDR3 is CASSPGLVEQFF. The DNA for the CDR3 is TGCGCCAGCAGCCCGGGACTAGTGGAGCAGTTCTTC.

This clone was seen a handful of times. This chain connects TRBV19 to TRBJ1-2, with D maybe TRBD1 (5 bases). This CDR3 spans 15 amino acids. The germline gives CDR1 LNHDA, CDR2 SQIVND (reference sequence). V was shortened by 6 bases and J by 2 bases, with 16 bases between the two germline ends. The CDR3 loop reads CASSPGGRENYGYTF. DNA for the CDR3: TGTGCCAGTAGCCCCGGAGGCAGGGAGAACTATGGCTACACCTTC.